This TCR beta chain was sequenced during a study of blood T cell repertoires in COVID-19. For the study at large: Sources were T cells, B-cell-depleted T cells, or PBMCs; the material itself was cDNA or gDNA.

Generated by immunoSEQ multiplex PCR, the TCRdb table keeps only in-frame clones and is missing some. This sample yields tens of thousands of clones, of which around 90% are seen a single time; around 40% belongs to the top ten. Germline V gives CDR1 SNHLY, CDR2 FYNNEI. The V end was cut by 6 bases, the J end by 1 base, with 12 bases between. This CDR3 contains 14 residues. The table lists this clone with a count of one. Sequenced input: peripheral blood. The chain carries TRBV2 and TRBJ1-1; perhaps TRBD1 as D (6 bases). This sequence originates from a human donor in a cohort sampled during active COVID-19. CDR3 amino acids: CASRVRGQNTEAFF. CDR3 coding DNA: TGTGCCAGCAGGGTCAGGGGTCAGAACACTGAAGCTTTCTTT. Together with reference TRBV2 and TRBJ1-1, the CDR3 gives the full variable domain: EPEVTQTPSHQVTQMGQEVILRCVPISNHLYFYWYRQILGQKVEFLVSFYNNEISEKSEIFDDQFSVERPDGSNFTLKIRSTKLEDSAMYFCASRVRGQNTEAFFGQGTRLTVV.